The clone carrying this TCR beta chain has ten or more counts. The germline CDR1 and CDR2 sequences are LGHNA and YNFKEQ. The length of the CDR3 is 13 residues. The ends were cut back, 0 bases at V and 6 bases at J, with 7 bases in the middle. Constant-region reverse primers amplified full-length variable regions, followed by semi-nested Nested Universal Primer A PCR. TCRdb independently ran MiXCR on the 5' RACE reads; one entry per CDR3 protein. The sample consists of about 40,000 distinct CDR3 sequences, about 20% of them appearing once. The TCR originated in a female donor with breast cancer. V usage is TRBV4-2 and J usage is TRBJ2-3; a possible D gene is TRBD2 (6 bases). The source material was naive CD4+ T cells sorted from a lymph node. Noted subset: naive CD4+ T cells, CD4+CD45RA+CD25-. The CDR3 DNA reads as TGTGCCAGCAGCCAAGATCGGGGGGATACGCAGTATTTT. Amino acid sequence: CASSQDRGDTQYF.